This record concerns one TCR beta chain sequence. Repertoires were generated with immunoSEQ multiplex PCR, while TCRdb's copy carries only in-frame clones and drops some. The data hold some 200,000 clones, with roughly four fifths observed a single time. The data derive from a study of blood T cell repertoires in COVID-19. This CDR3 is built from 16 residues. Germline-derived CDR1 and CDR2 are MNHEY and SMNVEV (reference sequence). The J segment lost 2 bases and the V segment lost 4 bases, leaving 8 bases of the junction unmatched. The receptor's source is a woman in her forties with acute or convalescent COVID-19. The chain joins TRBV27 to TRBJ2-1; TRBD1 matches 7 bases. Input material: peripheral blood. Here the CDR3 DNA reads TGTGCCAGCAGTTGGGGACAGACTCTTGCCTACAATGAGCAGTTCTTC. Residues: CASSWGQTLAYNEQFF.